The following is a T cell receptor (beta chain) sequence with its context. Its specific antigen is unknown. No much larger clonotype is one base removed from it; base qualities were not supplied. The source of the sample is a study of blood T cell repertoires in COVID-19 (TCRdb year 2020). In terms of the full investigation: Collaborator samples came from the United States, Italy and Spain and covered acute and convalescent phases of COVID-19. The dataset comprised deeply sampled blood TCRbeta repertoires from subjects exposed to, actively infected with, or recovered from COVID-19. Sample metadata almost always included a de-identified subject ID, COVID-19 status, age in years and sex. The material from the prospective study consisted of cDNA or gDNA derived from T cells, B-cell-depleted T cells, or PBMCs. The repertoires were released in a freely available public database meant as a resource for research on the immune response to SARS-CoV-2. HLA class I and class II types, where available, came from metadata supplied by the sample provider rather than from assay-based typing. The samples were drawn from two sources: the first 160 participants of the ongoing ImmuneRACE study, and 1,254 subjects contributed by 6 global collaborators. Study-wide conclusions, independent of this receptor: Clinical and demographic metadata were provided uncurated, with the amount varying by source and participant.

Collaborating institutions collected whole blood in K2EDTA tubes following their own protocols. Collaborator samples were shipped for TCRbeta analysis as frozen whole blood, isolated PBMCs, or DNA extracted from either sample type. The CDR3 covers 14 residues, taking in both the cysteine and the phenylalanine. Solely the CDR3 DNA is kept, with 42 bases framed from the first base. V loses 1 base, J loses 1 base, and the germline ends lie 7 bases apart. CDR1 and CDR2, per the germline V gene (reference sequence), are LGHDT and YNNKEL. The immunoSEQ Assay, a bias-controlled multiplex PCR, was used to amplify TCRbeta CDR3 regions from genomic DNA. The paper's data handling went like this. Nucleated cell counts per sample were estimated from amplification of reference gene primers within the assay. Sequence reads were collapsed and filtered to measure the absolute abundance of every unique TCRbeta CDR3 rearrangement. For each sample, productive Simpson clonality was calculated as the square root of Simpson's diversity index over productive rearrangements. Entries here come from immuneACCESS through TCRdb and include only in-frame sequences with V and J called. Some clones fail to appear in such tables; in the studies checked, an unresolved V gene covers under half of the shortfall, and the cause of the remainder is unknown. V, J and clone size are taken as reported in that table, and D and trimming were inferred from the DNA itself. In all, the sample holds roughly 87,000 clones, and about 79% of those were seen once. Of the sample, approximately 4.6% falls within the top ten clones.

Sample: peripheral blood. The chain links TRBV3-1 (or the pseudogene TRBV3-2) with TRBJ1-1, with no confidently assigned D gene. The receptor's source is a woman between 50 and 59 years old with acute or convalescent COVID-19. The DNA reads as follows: TGTGCCAGCAGCCAAGGTCGACAGAACACTGAAGCTTTCTTT. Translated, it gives CASSQGRQNTEAFF.